Listed below are T cell receptor beta chains from one sample, sequenced in a study of T cells in tuberculosis. Measured with immunoSEQ multiplex PCR; TCRdb has only the in-frame clones, and not every one. The data show roughly 61,000 clones, with 88% seen just once and about a fifth held by the top ten. Source material: CD1b-GMM tetramer-negative cells sorted from PBMCs. The receptor source for this set is an adult woman with latent tuberculosis. Both conserved end residues are part of each CDR3. Each record gives: V gene, D gene, J gene, CDR3 protein. D genes are given only for firm matches.

TRBV5-6	-	TRBJ1-1	CASSEDSRTEAFF
TRBV30	TRBD2	TRBJ2-7	CAWSGTTTSGGDYEQYF
TRBV30	-	TRBJ2-2	CAWTRVGTGELFF
TRBV4-3	TRBD1	TRBJ1-2	CASSQEDRGPLGYTF
TRBV13	TRBD2	TRBJ2-7	CASSLGGTSGRAFYEQYF
TRBV21-1	-	TRBJ1-3	CASRSNNDRGARNTIYF
TRBV14	TRBD2	TRBJ2-7	CASSQIRLAGGSRSYEQYF
TRBV30	TRBD1	TRBJ1-2	CAWNRGPNYGYTF
TRBV6-5	-	TRBJ2-7	CASSGDRYSLGEQYF
TRBV7-2	-	TRBJ1-1	CASSLPNRVEAFF
TRBV28	-	TRBJ2-1	CASRPTGMRNEQFF
TRBV19	-	TRBJ2-7	CASSIQGSYEQYF
TRBV19	-	TRBJ1-5	CASSINDMAGNQPQHF
TRBV7-3	-	TRBJ1-1	CASSLTPGTGEAFF
TRBV7-9	-	TRBJ1-1	CASSLEQGNTEAFF
TRBV5-8	TRBD1	TRBJ2-3	CASRPGGDTQYF
TRBV6-5	-	TRBJ1-4	CASSYGGAPNEKLFF
TRBV14	TRBD2	TRBJ2-7	CASSSEAGDTYEQYF
TRBV6-5	TRBD1	TRBJ2-3	CASRETGADTQYF
TRBV7-9	-	TRBJ2-3	CASSLAGTRAYTDTQYF
TRBV7-3	TRBD2	TRBJ2-7	CARIRGGKGLSYEQYF
TRBV7-3	-	TRBJ1-1	CASSPDGNTEAFF
TRBV9	-	TRBJ2-3	CASSATERQVDTQYF
TRBV5-1	-	TRBJ2-6	CASSLDMGSVLTF
TRBV19	-	TRBJ2-1	CASTPGGRYNEQFF